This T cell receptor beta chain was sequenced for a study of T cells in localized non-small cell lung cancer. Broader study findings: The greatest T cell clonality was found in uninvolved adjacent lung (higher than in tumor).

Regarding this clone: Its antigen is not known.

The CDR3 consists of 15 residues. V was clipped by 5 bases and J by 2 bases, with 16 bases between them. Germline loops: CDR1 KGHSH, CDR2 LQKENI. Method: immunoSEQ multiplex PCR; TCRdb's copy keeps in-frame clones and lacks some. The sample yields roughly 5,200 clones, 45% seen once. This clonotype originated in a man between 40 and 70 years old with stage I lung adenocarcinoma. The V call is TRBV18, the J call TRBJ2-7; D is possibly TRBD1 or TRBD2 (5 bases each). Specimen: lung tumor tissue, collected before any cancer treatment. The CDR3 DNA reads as TGTGCCAGCTCATCTACCGGGACGTCCACCTACGAGCAGTACTTC. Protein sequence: CASSSTGTSTYEQYF.